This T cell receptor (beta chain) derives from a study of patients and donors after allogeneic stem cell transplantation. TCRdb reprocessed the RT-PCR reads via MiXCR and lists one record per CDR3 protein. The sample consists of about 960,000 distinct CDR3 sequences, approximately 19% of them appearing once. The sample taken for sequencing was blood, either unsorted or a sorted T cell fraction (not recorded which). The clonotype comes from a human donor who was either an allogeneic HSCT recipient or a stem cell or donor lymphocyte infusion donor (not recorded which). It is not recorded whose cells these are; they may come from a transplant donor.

The CDR3 DNA reads as TGCGCCAGCAGGGAACCTAGCGGGGGGGCCGAGGAGACCCAGTACTTC. Its protein product is CASREPSGGAEETQYF. V is TRBV4-3 and J is TRBJ2-5; 12 nucleotides match TRBD2. Germline-derived CDR1 and CDR2 are LGHNA and YSLEER. This CDR3 is 16 amino acids long. V shed 6 bases, J shed 5 bases, and the junction held 10 bases outside the gene matches.